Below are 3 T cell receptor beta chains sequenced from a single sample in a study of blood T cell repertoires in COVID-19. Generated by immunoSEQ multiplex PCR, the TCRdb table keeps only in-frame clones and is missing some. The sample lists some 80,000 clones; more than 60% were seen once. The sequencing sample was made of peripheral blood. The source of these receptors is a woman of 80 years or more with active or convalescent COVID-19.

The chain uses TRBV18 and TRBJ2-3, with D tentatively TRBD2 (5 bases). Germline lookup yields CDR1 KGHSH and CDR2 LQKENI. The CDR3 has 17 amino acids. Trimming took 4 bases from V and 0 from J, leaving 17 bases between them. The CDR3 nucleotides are TGTGCCAGCTCACTTGGACGGACTGACACTAGCACAGATACGCAGTATTTT. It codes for CASSLGRTDTSTDTQYF.

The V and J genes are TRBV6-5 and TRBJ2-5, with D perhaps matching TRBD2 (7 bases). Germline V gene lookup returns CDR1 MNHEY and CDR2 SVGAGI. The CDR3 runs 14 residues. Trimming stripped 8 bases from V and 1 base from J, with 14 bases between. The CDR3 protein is CASARGGPQETQYF. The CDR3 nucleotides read TGTGCCAGCGCGAGGGGGGGGCCCCAAGAGACCCAGTACTTC.

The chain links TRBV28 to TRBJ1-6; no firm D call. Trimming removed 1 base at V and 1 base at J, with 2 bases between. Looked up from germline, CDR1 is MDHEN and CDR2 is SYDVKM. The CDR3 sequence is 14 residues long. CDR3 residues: CASSLSSYNSPLHF. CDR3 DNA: TGTGCCAGCAGTTTATCTTCCTATAATTCACCCCTCCACTTT.